The clone carrying this TCR beta chain has just a few counts. These data originate in a study of control samples from healthy donors and cancer patients. V was trimmed by 7 bases and J by 0 bases, leaving 9 bases between them. Germline V gives CDR1 SNHLY, CDR2 FYNNEI. The CDR3 length is 13 residues. Only in-frame clones appear in the TCRdb table, and some are missing; sequencing was by immunoSEQ multiplex PCR. The table shows over 90,000 clones, with about 91% occurring only once. The specimen was blood. This sequence originates from a woman younger than 30 in good health. The genes are TRBV2 and TRBJ1-1; D ambiguous. CDR3 residues: CASKRWVNTEAFF. CDR3 DNA sequence: TGTGCCAGCAAGAGATGGGTGAACACTGAAGCTTTCTTT.